This TCR beta chain appears in the sequencing data of a study of blood T cell repertoires in COVID-19. At the level of the study: Spain, Italy and the United States supplied samples that represented acute and convalescent COVID-19. T cells, B-cell-depleted T cells, or PBMCs supplied cDNA or gDNA.

CDR3 length equals 15 residues. From germline, CDR1 is LNHDA and CDR2 SQIVND (reference sequence). The V and J ends lost 5 bases and 4 bases respectively, with 17 bases between them. In the original processing: Amplification from reference gene primers served as the basis for estimated nucleated cell counts. Measured with immunoSEQ multiplex PCR; TCRdb has only the in-frame clones, and not every one. Clone size and V and J calls were adopted from that table, with D and trimming inferred from the DNA. Of around 140,000 clones listed, over 75% are singletons. The specimen was peripheral blood. The chain employs TRBV19 and TRBJ1-1, with D tentatively TRBD1 (5 bases). This TCR derives from a human donor in a cohort sampled during active COVID-19. CDR3 residues: CASSAITGWTTEAFF. For the CDR3, the DNA is TGTGCCAGTAGTGCAATAACAGGTTGGACCACTGAAGCTTTCTTT. The entire variable domain, with the rest obtained from reference TRBV19 and TRBJ1-1, is as follows: DGGITQSPKYLFRKEGQNVTLSCEQNLNHDAMYWYRQDPGQGLRLIYYSQIVNDFQKGDIAEGYSVSREKKESFPLTVTSAQKNPTAFYLCASSAITGWTTEAFFGQGTRLTVV.